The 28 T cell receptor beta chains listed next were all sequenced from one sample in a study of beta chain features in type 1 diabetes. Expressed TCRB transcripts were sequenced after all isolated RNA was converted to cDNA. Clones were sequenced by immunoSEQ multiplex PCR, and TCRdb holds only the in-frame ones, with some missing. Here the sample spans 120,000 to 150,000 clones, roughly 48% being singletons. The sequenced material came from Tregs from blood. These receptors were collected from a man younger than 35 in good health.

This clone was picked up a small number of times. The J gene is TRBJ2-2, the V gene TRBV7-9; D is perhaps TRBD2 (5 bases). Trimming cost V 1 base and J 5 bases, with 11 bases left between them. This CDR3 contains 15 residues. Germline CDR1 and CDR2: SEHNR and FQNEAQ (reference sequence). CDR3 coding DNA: TGTGCCAGCAGCTTAGACGGACTCCCAACCGGGGAGCTGTTTTTT. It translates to CASSLDGLPTGELFF.

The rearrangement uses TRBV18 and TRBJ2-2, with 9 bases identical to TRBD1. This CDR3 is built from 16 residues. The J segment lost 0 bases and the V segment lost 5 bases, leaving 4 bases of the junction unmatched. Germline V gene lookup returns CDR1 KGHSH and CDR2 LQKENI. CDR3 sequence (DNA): TGTGCCAGCTCAGCCCGACAGGGGGCGAACACCGGGGAGCTGTTTTTT. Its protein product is CASSARQGANTGELFF.

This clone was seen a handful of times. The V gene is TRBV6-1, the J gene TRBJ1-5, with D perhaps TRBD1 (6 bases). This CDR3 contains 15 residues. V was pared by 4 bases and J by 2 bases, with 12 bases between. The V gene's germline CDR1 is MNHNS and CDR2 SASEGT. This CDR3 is CASSADRTRNQPQHF. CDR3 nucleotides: TGTGCCAGCAGTGCTGACAGGACTCGCAATCAGCCCCAGCATTTT.

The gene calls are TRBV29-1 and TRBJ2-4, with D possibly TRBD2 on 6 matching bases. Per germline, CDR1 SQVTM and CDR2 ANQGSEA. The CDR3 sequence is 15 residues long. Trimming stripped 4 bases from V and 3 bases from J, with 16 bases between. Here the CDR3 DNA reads TGCAGCGTTGTGGAAAGGGCGGAGGGCAAAAACATTCAGTACTTC. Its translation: CSVVERAEGKNIQYF.

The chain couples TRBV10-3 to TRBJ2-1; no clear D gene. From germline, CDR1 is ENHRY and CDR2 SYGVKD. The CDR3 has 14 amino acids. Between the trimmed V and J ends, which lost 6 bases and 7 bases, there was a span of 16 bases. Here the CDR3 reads CAISEVFAANEQFF. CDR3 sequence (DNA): TGTGCCATCAGCGAGGTTTTCGCGGCGAATGAGCAGTTCTTC.

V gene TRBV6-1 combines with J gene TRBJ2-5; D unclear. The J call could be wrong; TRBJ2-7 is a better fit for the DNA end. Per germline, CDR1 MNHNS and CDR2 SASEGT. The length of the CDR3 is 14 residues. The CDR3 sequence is CASSEPGGTYEQYF. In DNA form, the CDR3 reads TGTGCCAGCAGTGAACCGGGTGGCACCTACGAGCAGTACTTC.

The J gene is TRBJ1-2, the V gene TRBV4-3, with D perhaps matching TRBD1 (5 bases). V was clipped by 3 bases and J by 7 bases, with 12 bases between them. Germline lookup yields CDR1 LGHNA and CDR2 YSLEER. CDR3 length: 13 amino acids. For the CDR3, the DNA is TGCGCCAGCAGCCAGGGATCAAGGGGTGGCTACACCTTC. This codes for CASSQGSRGGYTF.

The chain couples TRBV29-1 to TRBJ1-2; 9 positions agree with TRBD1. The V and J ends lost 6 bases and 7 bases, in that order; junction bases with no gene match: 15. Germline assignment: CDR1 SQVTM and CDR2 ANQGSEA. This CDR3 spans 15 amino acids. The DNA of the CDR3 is TGCAGCGTCGGTCCCGGGACAGGGATCTTTGGTGGCTACACCTTC. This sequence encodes CSVGPGTGIFGGYTF. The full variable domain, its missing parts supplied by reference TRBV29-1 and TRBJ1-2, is SAVISQKPSRDICQRGTSLTIQCQVDSQVTMMFWYRQQPGQSLTLIATANQGSEATYESGFVIDKFPISRPNLTFSTLTVSNMSPEDSSIYLCSVGPGTGIFGGYTFGSGTRLTVV.

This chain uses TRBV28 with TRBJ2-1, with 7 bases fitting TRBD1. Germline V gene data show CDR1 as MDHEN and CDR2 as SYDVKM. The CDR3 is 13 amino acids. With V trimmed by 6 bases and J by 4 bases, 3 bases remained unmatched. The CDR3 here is CASRTGNYNEQFF. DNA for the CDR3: TGTGCCAGCAGGACAGGGAATTACAATGAGCAGTTCTTC.

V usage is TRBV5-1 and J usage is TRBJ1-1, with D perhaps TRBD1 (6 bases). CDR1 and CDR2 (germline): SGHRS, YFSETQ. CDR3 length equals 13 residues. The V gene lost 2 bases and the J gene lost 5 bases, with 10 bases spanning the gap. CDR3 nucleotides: TGCGCCAGCAGCTTTATTACAGGGACTGAAGCTTTCTTT. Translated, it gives CASSFITGTEAFF.

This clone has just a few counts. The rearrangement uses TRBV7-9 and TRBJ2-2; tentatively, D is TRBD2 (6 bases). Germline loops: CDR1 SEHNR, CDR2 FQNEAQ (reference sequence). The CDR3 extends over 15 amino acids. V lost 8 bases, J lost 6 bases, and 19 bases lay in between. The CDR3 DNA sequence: TGTGCCAGCCCCTCTCGGAGGGCCGTTGCCGGGGAGCTGTTTTTT. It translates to CASPSRRAVAGELFF. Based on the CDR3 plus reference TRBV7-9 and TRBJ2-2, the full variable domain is DTGVSQNPRHKITKRGQNVTFRCDPISEHNRLYWYRQTLGQGPEFLTYFQNEAQLEKSRLLSDRFSAERPKGSFSTLEIQRTEQGDSAMYLCASPSRRAVAGELFFGEGSRLTVL.

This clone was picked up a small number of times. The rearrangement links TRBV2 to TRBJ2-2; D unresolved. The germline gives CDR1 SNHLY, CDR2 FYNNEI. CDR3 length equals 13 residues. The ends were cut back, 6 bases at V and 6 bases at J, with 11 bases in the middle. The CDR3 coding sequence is TGTGCCAGCAGCGATTCCTGGCCCGGGGAGCTGTTTTTT. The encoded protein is CASSDSWPGELFF.

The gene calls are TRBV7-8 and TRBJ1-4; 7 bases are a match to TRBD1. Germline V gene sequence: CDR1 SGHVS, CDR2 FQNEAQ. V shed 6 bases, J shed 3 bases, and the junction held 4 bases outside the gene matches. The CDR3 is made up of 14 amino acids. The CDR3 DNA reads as TGTGCCAGCAGACCCGGGACAGCTAATGAAAAACTGTTTTTT. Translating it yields CASRPGTANEKLFF.

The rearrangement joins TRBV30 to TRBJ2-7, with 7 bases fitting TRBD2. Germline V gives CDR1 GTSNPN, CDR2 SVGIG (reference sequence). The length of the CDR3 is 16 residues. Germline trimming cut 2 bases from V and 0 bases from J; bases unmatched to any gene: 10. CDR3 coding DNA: TGTGCCTGGAGTCGGTTGGGCGGGAGAAGCTCCTACGAGCAGTACTTC. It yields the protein CAWSRLGGRSSYEQYF.

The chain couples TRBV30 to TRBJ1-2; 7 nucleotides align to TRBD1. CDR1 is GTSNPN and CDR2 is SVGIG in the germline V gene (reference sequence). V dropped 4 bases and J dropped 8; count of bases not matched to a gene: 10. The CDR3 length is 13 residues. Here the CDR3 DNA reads TGTGCCTGGAATTCTTTAGGGGGCGAAGGCTACACCTTC. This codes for CAWNSLGGEGYTF.

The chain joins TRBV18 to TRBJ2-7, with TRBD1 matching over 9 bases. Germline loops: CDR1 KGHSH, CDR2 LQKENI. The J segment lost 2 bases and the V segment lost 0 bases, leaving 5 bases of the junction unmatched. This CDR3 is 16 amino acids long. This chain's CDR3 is CASSPPGTGNAYEQYF. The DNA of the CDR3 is TGTGCCAGCTCACCACCGGGGACAGGGAATGCCTACGAGCAGTACTTC.

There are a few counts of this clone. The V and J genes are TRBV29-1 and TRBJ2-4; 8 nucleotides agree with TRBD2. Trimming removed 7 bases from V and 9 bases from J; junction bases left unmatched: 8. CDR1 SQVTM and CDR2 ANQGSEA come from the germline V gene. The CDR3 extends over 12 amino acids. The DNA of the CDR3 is TGCAGCGGACGGGGGGGACGAAGCATTCAGTACTTC. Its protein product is CSGRGGRSIQYF.

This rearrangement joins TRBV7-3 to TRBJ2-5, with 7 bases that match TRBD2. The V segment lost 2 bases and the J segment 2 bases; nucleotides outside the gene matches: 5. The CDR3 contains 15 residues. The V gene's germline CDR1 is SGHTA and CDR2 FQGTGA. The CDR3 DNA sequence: TGTGCCAGCAGCTTACAGCGGGGTCCACAAGAGACCCAGTACTTC. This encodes CASSLQRGPQETQYF.

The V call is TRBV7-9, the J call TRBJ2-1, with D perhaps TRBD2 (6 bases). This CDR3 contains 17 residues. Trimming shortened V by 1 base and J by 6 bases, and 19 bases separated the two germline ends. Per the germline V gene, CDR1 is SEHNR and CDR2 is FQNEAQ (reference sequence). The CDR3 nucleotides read TGTGCCAGCAGCTTAGTCTACGGCGGGATTAGGGTCAATGAGCAGTTCTTC. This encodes CASSLVYGGIRVNEQFF.

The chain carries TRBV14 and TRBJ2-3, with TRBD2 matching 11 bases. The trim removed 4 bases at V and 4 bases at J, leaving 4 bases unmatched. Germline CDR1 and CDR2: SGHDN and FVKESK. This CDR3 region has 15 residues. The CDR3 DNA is TGTGCCAGCAGCCCCTTAGCGGGAGGGGCAGATACGCAGTATTTT. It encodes CASSPLAGGADTQYF.

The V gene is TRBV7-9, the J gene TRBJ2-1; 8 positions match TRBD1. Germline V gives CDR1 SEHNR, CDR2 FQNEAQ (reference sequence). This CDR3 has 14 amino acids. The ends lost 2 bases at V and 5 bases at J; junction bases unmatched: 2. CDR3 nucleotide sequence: TGTGCCAGCAGCTTAAAGGGACAGGACAATGAGCAGTTCTTC. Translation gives CASSLKGQDNEQFF. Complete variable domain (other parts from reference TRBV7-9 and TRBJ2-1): DTGVSQNPRHKITKRGQNVTFRCDPISEHNRLYWYRQTLGQGPEFLTYFQNEAQLEKSRLLSDRFSAERPKGSFSTLEIQRTEQGDSAMYLCASSLKGQDNEQFFGPGTRLTVL.

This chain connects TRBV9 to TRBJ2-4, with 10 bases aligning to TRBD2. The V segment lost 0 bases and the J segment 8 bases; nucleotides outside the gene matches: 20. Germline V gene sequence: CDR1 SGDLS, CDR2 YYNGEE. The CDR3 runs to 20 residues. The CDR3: CASSVAGLAGARGGEDIQYF. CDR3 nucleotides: TGTGCCAGCAGCGTAGCTGGGCTAGCGGGGGCCCGGGGGGGTGAGGACATTCAGTACTTC.

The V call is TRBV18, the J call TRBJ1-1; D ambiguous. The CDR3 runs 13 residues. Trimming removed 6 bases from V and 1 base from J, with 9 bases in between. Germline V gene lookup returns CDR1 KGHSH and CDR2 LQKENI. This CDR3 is CASSPAQNTEAFF. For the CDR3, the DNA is TGTGCCAGCTCTCCCGCACAGAACACTGAAGCTTTCTTT.

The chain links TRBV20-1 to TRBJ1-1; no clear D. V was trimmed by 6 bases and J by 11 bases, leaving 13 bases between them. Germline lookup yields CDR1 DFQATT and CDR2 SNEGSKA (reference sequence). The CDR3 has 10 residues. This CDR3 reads CSATGVGAFF. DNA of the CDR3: TGCAGTGCCACCGGGGTAGGTGCTTTCTTT.

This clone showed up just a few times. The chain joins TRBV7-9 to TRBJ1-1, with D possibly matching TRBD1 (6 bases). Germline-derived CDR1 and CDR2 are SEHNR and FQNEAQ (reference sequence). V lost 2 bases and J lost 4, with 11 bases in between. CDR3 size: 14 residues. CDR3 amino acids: CASSLTQGITEAFF. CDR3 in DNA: TGTGCCAGCAGCTTAACCCAGGGGATCACTGAAGCTTTCTTT. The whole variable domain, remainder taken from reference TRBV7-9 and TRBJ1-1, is DTGVSQNPRHKITKRGQNVTFRCDPISEHNRLYWYRQTLGQGPEFLTYFQNEAQLEKSRLLSDRFSAERPKGSFSTLEIQRTEQGDSAMYLCASSLTQGITEAFFGQGTRLTVV.

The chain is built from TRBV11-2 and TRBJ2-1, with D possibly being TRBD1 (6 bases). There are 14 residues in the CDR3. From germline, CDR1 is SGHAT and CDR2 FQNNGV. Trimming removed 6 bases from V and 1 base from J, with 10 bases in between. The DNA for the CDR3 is TGTGCCAGCAGAAAAACAGGGTCCTACAATGAGCAGTTCTTC. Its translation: CASRKTGSYNEQFF.

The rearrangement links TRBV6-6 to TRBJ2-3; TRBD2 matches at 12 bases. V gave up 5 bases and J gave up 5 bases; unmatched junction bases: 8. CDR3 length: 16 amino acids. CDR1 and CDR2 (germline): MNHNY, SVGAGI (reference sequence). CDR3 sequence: CASSRPLAGGRDTQYF. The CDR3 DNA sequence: TGTGCCAGCAGTCGCCCTCTAGCGGGGGGGCGAGATACGCAGTATTTT.

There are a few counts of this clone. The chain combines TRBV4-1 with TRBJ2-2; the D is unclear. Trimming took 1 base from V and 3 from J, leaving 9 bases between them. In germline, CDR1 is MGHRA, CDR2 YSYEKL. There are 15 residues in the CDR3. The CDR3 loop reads CASSQGPRYTGELFF. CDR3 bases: TGCGCCAGCAGCCAAGGTCCTAGGTACACCGGGGAGCTGTTTTTT.